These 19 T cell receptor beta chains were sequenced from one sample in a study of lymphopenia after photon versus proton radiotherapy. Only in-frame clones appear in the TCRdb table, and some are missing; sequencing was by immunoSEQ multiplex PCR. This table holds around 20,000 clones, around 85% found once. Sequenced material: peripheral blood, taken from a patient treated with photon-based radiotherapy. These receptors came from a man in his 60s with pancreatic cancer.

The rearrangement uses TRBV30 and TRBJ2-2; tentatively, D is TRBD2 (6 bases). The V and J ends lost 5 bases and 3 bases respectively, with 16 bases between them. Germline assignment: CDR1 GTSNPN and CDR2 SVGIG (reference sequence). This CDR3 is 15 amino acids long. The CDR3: CAWFGGARDTGELFF. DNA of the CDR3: TGTGCCTGGTTTGGCGGGGCGCGGGACACCGGGGAGCTGTTTTTT.

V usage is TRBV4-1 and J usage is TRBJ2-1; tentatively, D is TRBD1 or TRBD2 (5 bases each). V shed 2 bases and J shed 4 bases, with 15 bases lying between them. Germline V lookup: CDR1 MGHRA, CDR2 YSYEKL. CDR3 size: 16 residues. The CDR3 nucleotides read TGCGCCAGCAGCCAATTTAGGGACCGCGGGTACAATGAGCAGTTCTTC. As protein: CASSQFRDRGYNEQFF.

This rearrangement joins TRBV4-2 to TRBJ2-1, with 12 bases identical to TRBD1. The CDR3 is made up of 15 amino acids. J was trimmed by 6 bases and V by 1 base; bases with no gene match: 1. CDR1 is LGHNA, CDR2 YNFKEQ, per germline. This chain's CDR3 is CASSQGDRGPNEQFF. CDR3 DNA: TGTGCCAGCAGCCAAGGGGACAGGGGGCCCAATGAGCAGTTCTTC.

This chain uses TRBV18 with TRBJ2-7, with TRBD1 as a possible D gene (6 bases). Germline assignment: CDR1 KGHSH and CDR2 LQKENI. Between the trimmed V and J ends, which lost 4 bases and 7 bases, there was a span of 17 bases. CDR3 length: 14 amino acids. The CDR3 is CASSRTGQDAEQYF. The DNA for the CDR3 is TGTGCCAGCTCACGTACGGGACAAGACGCAGAGCAGTACTTC. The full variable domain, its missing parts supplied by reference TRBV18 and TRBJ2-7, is NAGVMQNPRHLVRRRGQEARLRCSPMKGHSHVYWYRQLPEEGLKFMVYLQKENIIDESGMPKERFSAEFPKEGPSILRIQQVVRGDSAAYFCASSRTGQDAEQYFGPGTRLTVT.

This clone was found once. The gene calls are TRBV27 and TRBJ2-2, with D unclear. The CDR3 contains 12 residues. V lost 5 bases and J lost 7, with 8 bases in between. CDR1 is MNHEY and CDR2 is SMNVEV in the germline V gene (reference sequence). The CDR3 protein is CASSPPGGELFF. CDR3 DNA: TGTGCCAGCAGTCCCCCGGGCGGGGAGCTGTTTTTT.

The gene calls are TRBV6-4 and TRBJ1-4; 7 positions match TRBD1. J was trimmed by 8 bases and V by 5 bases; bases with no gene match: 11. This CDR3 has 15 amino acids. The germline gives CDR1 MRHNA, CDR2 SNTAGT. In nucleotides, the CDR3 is TGTGCCAGCAGTCAGACAGGGACTAATGGCGAAAAACTGTTTTTT. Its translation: CASSQTGTNGEKLFF.

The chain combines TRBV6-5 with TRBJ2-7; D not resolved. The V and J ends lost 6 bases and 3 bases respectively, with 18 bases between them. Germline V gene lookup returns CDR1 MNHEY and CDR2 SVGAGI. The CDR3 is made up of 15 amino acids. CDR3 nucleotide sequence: TGTGCCAGCAGAGACGGACCTAGGGTGGACTACGAGCAGTACTTC. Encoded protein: CASRDGPRVDYEQYF.

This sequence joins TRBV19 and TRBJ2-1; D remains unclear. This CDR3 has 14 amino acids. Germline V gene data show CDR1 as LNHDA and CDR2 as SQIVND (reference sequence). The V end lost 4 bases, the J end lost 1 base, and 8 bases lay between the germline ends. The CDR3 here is CASSKGASYNEQFF. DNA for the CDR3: TGTGCCAGTAGTAAGGGTGCGTCCTACAATGAGCAGTTCTTC. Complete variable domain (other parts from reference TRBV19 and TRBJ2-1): DGGITQSPKYLFRKEGQNVTLSCEQNLNHDAMYWYRQDPGQGLRLIYYSQIVNDFQKGDIAEGYSVSREKKESFPLTVTSAQKNPTAFYLCASSKGASYNEQFFGPGTRLTVL.

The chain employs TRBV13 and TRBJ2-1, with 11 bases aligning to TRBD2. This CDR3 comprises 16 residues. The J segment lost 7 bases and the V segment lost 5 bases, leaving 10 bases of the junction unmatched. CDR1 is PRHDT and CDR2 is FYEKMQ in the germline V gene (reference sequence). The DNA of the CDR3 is TGTGCCAGCAGCGGAAGTAGCGGGGGGGCCAGGAATGAGCAGTTCTTC. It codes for CASSGSSGGARNEQFF.

The CDR3: CASSLTGEGEQYF. The CDR3 nucleotides are TGTGCCAGCAGCTTAACTGGGGAAGGCGAGCAGTACTTC. The J gene is TRBJ2-7, the V gene TRBV7-2; no clear D. This CDR3 comprises 13 residues. Germline loops: CDR1 SGHTA, CDR2 FQGNSA. The V end lost 2 bases, the J end lost 6 bases, and 11 bases lay between the germline ends.

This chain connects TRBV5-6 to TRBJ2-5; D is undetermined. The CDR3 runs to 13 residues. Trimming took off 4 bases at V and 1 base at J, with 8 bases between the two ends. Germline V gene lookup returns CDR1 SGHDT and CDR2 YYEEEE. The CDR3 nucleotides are TGTGCCAGCAGCGCATTCTTCCAAGAGACCCAGTACTTC. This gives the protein CASSAFFQETQYF.

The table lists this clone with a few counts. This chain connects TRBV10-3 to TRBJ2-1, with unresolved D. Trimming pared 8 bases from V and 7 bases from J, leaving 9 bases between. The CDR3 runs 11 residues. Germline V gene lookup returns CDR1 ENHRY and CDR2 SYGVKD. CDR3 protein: CAIGYSNEQFF. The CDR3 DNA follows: TGTGCCATCGGCTATTCGAATGAGCAGTTCTTC.

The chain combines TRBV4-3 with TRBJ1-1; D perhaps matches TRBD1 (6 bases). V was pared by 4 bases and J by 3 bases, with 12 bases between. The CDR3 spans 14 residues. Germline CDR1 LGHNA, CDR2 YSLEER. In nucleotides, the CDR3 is TGCGCCAGCAGCCGTCAGCAGGGGTACACTGAAGCTTTCTTT. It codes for CASSRQQGYTEAFF.

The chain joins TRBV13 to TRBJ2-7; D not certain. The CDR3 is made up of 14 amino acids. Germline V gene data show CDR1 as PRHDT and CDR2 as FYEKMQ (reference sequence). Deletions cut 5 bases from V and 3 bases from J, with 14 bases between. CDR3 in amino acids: CASSPGYFGYEQYF. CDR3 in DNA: TGTGCCAGCAGCCCTGGCTACTTTGGCTACGAGCAGTACTTC.

CDR3 sequence reads: CASSLLKDTQYF. CDR3 DNA sequence: TGTGCCAGCAGCCTCCTCAAAGATACGCAGTATTTT. V gene TRBV7-9 combines with J gene TRBJ2-3; D uncertain. V was trimmed by 5 bases and J by 5 bases, leaving 8 bases between them. CDR3 size: 12 residues. The germline gives CDR1 SEHNR, CDR2 FQNEAQ (reference sequence).

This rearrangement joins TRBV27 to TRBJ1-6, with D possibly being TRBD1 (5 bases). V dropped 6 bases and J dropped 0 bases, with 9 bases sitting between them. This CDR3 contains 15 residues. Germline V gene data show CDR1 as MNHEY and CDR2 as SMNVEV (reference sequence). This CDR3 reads CASRGLYSYNSPLHF. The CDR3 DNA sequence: TGTGCCAGCAGGGGACTGTACTCCTATAATTCACCCCTCCACTTT.

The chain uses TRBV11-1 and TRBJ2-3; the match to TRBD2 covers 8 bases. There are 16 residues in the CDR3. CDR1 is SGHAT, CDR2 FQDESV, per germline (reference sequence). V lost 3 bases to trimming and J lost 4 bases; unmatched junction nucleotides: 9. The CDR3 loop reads CASSFVTGGPPDTQYF. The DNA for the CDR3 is TGTGCCAGCAGCTTCGTCACGGGGGGGCCCCCAGATACGCAGTATTTT. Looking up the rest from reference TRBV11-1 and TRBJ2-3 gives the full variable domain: EAEVAQSPRYKITEKSQAVAFWCDPISGHATLYWYRQILGQGPELLVQFQDESVVDDSQLPKDRFSAERLKGVDSTLKIQPAELGDSAMYLCASSFVTGGPPDTQYFGPGTRLTVL.

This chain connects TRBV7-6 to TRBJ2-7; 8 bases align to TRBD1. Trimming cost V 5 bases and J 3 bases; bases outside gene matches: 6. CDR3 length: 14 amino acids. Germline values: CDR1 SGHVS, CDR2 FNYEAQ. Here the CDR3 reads CASSPGTGFYEQYF. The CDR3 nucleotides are TGTGCCAGCAGCCCCGGGACAGGATTCTACGAGCAGTACTTC.

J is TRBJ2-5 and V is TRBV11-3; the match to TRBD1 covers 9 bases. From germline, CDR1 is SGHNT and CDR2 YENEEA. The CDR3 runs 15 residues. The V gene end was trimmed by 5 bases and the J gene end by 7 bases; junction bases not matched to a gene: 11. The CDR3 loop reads CASSQTGTGSVTQYF. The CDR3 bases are TGTGCCAGCAGCCAAACCGGGACAGGGAGTGTGACCCAGTACTTC.